The TCR beta chain described here comes from a study of T cell changes during pregnancy in multiple sclerosis (dated by TCRdb to about 2019). In the study overall: Changes in the T cell repertoire over the course of pregnancy were examined in this study in women with multiple sclerosis.

Of note for this clone: This receptor's antigen is unknown. The sample holds no much larger clone one base away, and base qualities are not on file.

The library was produced with the immunoSEQ multiplex PCR assay. TCRdb retrieved this table from immuneACCESS and kept in-frame rearrangements only. Not all clones are present; in checked studies, unresolved V genes account for under half, and no reason is known for the remainder. The table for this sample lists tens of thousands of clones; 88% of them were counted only once. About 6.3% of the sample comes from the top ten. The receptor was derived from a female donor in good health, enrolled as a control in a pregnancy study. The input for sequencing was CD8+ T cells from peripheral blood mononuclear cells, taken after pregnancy.

The CDR3 loop reads CASSPQMNTEAFF. The bases read TGTGCCAGCAGTCCGCAGATGAACACTGAAGCTTTCTTT. The chain couples TRBV6-5 to TRBJ1-1, with the D segment identity uncertain. Per the germline V gene, MNHEY is the CDR1 and SVGAGI is the CDR2. A distance of 7 bases separates the germline ends of V and J, which lose 5 bases and 0 bases respectively. The CDR3 sequence holds 13 residues, the cysteine and phenylalanine included. The only DNA kept is the CDR3, 39 bases in frame from the first base.